This T cell receptor (beta chain) was identified in a study of cytomegalovirus exposure and HLA in healthy donors. General study points: Evidence from a later analysis indicated that most CMV-associated TCR beta chains looked HLA-restricted. For most TCR beta V segments, an earlier analysis put the productive rate at about 90% or about 30% of the time.

On this clone itself: Its antigen is unidentified.

The primer mix had 60 Vbeta and 13 Jbeta primers. As originally analysed: A later analysis tallied 65 million to 85 million unique TCR beta chains, around 11 million of them shared. The repertoire was sequenced with immunoSEQ multiplex PCR; TCRdb's copy has only in-frame clones and lacks some. The D gene and trimming were derived from the DNA, and the V and J assignments and clone size from that table. The sample includes around 200,000 clones, approximately 78% of them seen just once. CDR1 SQVTM and CDR2 ANQGSEA come from the germline V gene. The CDR3 has 11 amino acids. V was pared by 7 bases and J by 9 bases, with 9 bases of the junction left unmatched.

V gene TRBV29-1 combines with J gene TRBJ2-7, with TRBD1 identical over 7 bases. What was sequenced was PBMCs. This clonotype was obtained from a young woman in good health and CMV-seronegative. The CDR3 spells CSGDSPNGQYF. CDR3 coding DNA: TGCAGCGGGGACAGCCCGAATGGGCAGTACTTC.